This T cell receptor (beta chain) was recorded in a study of shared clonotypes between healthy human individuals (dated by TCRdb to the early 2020s). About the full investigation: The cohort included three men and a couple of women between 18 and 49 years of age. For each donor, CD4 naive and CD4 memory were each run on three plates, CD8 naive on two plates, and CD8 memory on one plate. To estimate repertoire size and how much clonotypes are shared between individuals, the study performed deep sequencing of blood TCR repertoires from roughly five healthy adults. To increase sequencing depth and limit assay-specific biases, different laboratories used diverse techniques to prepare libraries and sequence TCR repertoires. Each donor's leukapheresis produced roughly between roughly 0.94 and 9.5 billion PBMCs. The study at large found these results: Because the study included a small number of donors, the genetic and exposure-history diversity represented was limited. Even with the large sequencing depth, rarefaction of the sorted-subset datasets indicated that sequencing was incomplete. Sharing across a handful of donors was observed for about 5% of naive CD4, over 3% of naive CD8, 2.3% of memory CD4, and roughly 0.4% of memory CD8 clonotypes. Naive subsets generally had larger estimated clonotype richness than memory subsets. Sampling was limited to blood, and TCR repertoires in tissue likely differ from TCR repertoires in blood. Clonotypes shared by all four sorted-subset donors showed higher generation probabilities than non-shared clonotypes. Pairwise subsampling led to the expectation that sequencing depth would affect the degree of clonotype sharing among donors.

About this clone itself: Its antigen is still unknown. No base-level quality is on record; no much larger clone is a single base apart. Other DNA sequences in the sample encode the same CDR3.

CD8 naive samples were obtained by positive selection for CCR7 among CD45RO-negative cells, yielding a CD45RA+CCR7+ population from which TemRA cells were excluded. The donors were healthy, HIV-negative adults with no recently reported acute infections or vaccinations. Every donor was a Caucasian adult living in Nashville, Tennessee, USA. Blood was obtained by leukapheresis, after which PBMCs were separated by Ficoll-Histopaque density gradient centrifugation and cryopreserved in liquid nitrogen vapor phase. Purity and quantity of every magnetically sorted T cell population were checked by analytical flow cytometry. Each sorted fraction had its genomic DNA isolated and then quantified by UV absorbance on a Nanodrop 2000c. Using the deep immunoSEQ assay, multiplex PCR amplified TCR CDR3 regions from genomic DNA. Extracted genomic DNA from each cell subset was distributed evenly across all wells of several immunoSEQ 96-well plates, and each plate was treated as a replicate. For sorted subsets, around 0.2 ug genomic DNA, equal to tens of thousands of T cell genomes, was loaded into each replicate PCR. Purified libraries were quantified with a Qubit 3.0 fluorometer, sized on a Bioanalyzer 2100, and re-quantified with the KAPA Library Quantification kit. Each immunoSEQ 96-well plate was sequenced on its own single-read 150-cycle Illumina NextSeq 550 flow cell. Concerning the study's data processing: The immunoSEQ output contained only junctional sequences without quality scores, so filtering could not match that applied to full-length reads. Sequences were annotated with PyIR, a Python wrapper for IgBLAST v1.9, and V/J genes and CDR3 were assigned using IMGT germline references. Reads were filtered out if the reads had weak V/J assignments (E-value above 1e-6), no CDR3, stop codons, out-of-frame junctions, or ambiguous translated residues. V3J clonotypes were defined by identical inferred V gene, J gene, and CDR3 amino acid sequence. Percentage overlap between repertoires was computed as shared unique clonotypes divided by the size of the smaller repertoire. Repertoire richness was assessed with RTK rarefaction, the Chao1 estimator, and Recon v2.1 estimates of unobserved clonotypes. OLGA was used to compute generation probabilities for all TCRbeta clonotypes that the gDNA method yielded from a few donors. The source is immuneACCESS, and TCRdb retained only in-frame sequences with V and J called. Part of the clones is not carried over; for the studies checked, unresolved V genes explain less than half of this, and the remainder is unexplained. That table is the source of V, J and clone size, and D and trimming were worked out from the DNA. This sample is represented by 1.5 million to 2.5 million clones; around 96% of them were singletons. The ten biggest clones cover approximately 1.2% of the sample.

The receptor was isolated from a man aged 18-30 years in good health. Source material: naive CD8+ T cells sorted from blood. The cell subset or site label here, explained by the study, means: CD45RA+CCR7+.

The nucleotide sequence reads TGTGCCAGTAGTCCAGGGTTCGACGAGCAGTACTTC. It translates to CASSPGFDEQYF. The sequence links TRBV19 to TRBJ2-7, and perhaps TRBD1 as D gene, on 5 matching bases. The junction carries 10 bases between V and J, which are trimmed by 5 bases and 5 bases respectively. The CDR3 numbers 12 residues from cysteine through phenylalanine. This entry keeps only the CDR3 DNA: 36 bases, framed from base 1. The germline V gene (reference sequence) provides CDR1 LNHDA and CDR2 SQIVND.